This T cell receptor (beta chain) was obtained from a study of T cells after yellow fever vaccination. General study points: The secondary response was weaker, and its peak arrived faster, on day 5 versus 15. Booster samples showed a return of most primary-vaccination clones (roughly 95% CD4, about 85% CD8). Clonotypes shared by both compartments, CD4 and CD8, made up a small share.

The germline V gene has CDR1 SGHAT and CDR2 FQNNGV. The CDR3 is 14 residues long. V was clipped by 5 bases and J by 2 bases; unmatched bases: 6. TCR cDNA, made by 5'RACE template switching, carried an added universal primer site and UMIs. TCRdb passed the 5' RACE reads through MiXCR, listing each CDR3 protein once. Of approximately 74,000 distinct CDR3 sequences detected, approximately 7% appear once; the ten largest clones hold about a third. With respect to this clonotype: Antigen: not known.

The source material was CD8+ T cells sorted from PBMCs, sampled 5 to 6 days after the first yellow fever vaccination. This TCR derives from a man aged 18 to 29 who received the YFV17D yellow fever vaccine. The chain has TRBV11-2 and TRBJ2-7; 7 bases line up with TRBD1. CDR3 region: CASSPSGTAYEQYF. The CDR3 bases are TGTGCCAGCAGCCCCTCCGGGACAGCCTACGAGCAGTACTTC.